These T cell receptor beta chains were read from a single sample in a study of beta chain features in type 1 diabetes. Clones were read by immunoSEQ multiplex PCR, and TCRdb kept only the in-frame ones, dropping some. The table has hundreds of thousands of clones, roughly 13% seen once. Sequencing was carried out using naive CD4+ T cells from blood. The receptors originated from a man between 18 and 29 years old with type 1 diabetes. Both conserved end residues are part of each CDR3. The D gene is left open where the match is weak. Where a row states a size, it is once, few, many or the class of an expanded clone; other rows omit it.

few	TRBV2	TRBJ2-6	-	CAARLDWGANVLTF	TGTGCCGCGAGGCTGGACTGGGGGGCCAACGTCCTGACTTTC
-	TRBV4-1	TRBJ2-5	TRBD1	CASSQDRSQGARETQYF	TGCGCCAGCAGCCAAGATCGGTCCCAGGGGGCGCGGGAGACCCAGTACTTC
-	TRBV14	TRBJ1-2	-	CASSQGLGHQANYGYTF	TGTGCCAGCAGCCAAGGATTAGGGCACCAAGCTAACTATGGCTACACCTTC
few	TRBV27	TRBJ2-7	-	CASSSLLRDPSYEQYF	TGTGCCAGCAGTTCACTCCTCCGGGACCCATCCTACGAGCAGTACTTC
-	TRBV5-1	TRBJ2-7	-	CASSPEQEMQYF	TGCGCCAGCAGCCCAGAACAGGAGATGCAGTACTTC
few	TRBV28	TRBJ1-4	-	CASTANEKLFF	TGTGCCAGCACCGCTAATGAAAAACTGTTTTTT
few	TRBV5-1	TRBJ2-7	TRBD1	CASSLAGTGAYEQYF	TGCGCCAGCAGCCTCGCCGGGACAGGGGCCTACGAGCAGTACTTC
-	TRBV7-8	TRBJ1-6	-	CASSLARTVDSPLHF	TGTGCCAGCAGCTTAGCGCGAACAGTAGACTCACCCCTCCACTTT
few	TRBV27	TRBJ2-6	-	CASSLSSPGAAGANVLTF	TGTGCCAGCAGTTTATCCTCCCCGGGGGCCGCTGGGGCCAACGTCCTGACTTTC
-	TRBV5-6	TRBJ2-5	TRBD1	CASSGRDRKETQYF	TGTGCCAGCAGCGGACGGGACAGAAAAGAGACCCAGTACTTC
-	TRBV28	TRBJ1-6	-	CASSLRQGPYSPLHF	TGTGCCAGCAGTTTAAGGCAGGGGCCCTATTCACCCCTCCACTTT
-	TRBV7-8	TRBJ2-5	-	CASSLDRAQETQYF	TGTGCCAGCAGCTTAGACAGGGCTCAAGAGACCCAGTACTTC
-	TRBV9	TRBJ2-5	-	CASSRVQETQYF	TGTGCCAGCAGCAGGGTTCAAGAGACCCAGTACTTC
few	TRBV4-1	TRBJ2-5	-	CASSQVPRRGQETQYF	TGCGCCAGCAGCCAAGTTCCACGGCGGGGCCAAGAGACCCAGTACTTC
-	TRBV25-1	TRBJ1-1	-	CASSEMSITEAFF	TGTGCCAGCAGTGAAATGTCGATCACTGAAGCTTTCTTT
few	TRBV5-1	TRBJ1-4	TRBD1	CASSDRVNEKLFF	TGCGCCAGCTCGGACAGGGTAAACGAAAAACTGTTTTTT
few	TRBV30	TRBJ2-1	-	CAWSADHYNEQFF	TGTGCCTGGAGTGCGGACCATTACAATGAGCAGTTCTTC
-	TRBV5-5	TRBJ1-5	-	CASSLGQVNQPQHF	TGTGCCAGCAGCTTGGGACAGGTCAATCAGCCCCAGCATTTT
few	TRBV10-3	TRBJ2-7	TRBD1	CAISELQGTYEQYF	TGTGCCATCAGTGAATTACAGGGGACCTACGAGCAGTACTTC
few	TRBV6-5	TRBJ1-5	-	CASSYSWGGRPQHF	TGTGCCAGCAGTTACTCGTGGGGGGGCCGACCCCAGCATTTT
-	TRBV30	TRBJ2-7	-	CAWRVVGGIYF	TGTGCCTGGAGGGTAGTGGGGGGCATATACTTC
-	TRBV5-6	TRBJ2-7	-	CASTATRLEQYF	TGTGCCAGCACCGCCACGAGACTTGAGCAGTACTTC
-	TRBV4-2	TRBJ2-2	-	CASRVGAQSLITGELFF	TGTGCCAGCAGGGTCGGGGCCCAAAGCCTGATAACCGGGGAGCTGTTTTTT
few	TRBV5-6	TRBJ2-1	-	CASSSGTRTYNEQFF	TGTGCCAGCAGCTCCGGGACAAGAACCTACAATGAGCAGTTCTTC
-	TRBV7-9	TRBJ1-1	-	CASSLQTLNTEAFF	TGTGCCAGCAGCTTGCAGACTCTGAACACTGAAGCTTTCTTT
-	TRBV14	TRBJ1-5	-	CASSVADLQPQHF	TGTGCCAGCAGCGTGGCAGATCTACAGCCCCAGCATTTT
few	TRBV6-5	TRBJ2-5	-	CASSYSQGGMETQYF	TGTGCCAGCAGTTACTCGCAGGGGGGTATGGAGACCCAGTACTTC
-	TRBV28	TRBJ1-5	-	CASSLQGVRNQPQHF	TGTGCCAGCAGCTTACAGGGAGTTCGCAATCAGCCCCAGCATTTT
few	TRBV19	TRBJ1-1	-	CASSIGQVWSMTEAFF	TGTGCCAGTAGTATAGGACAGGTATGGAGTATGACTGAAGCTTTCTTT
-	TRBV21-1	TRBJ2-1	-	CASSKSGNNEQFF	TGTGCCAGCAGCAAATCTGGGAACAATGAGCAGTTCTTC
-	TRBV6-5	TRBJ2-7	TRBD1	CASSYGFDRENEQYF	TGTGCCAGCAGTTACGGATTCGACAGGGAGAACGAGCAGTACTTC
few	TRBV18	TRBJ2-2	-	CASSLGGTGELFF	TGTGCCAGCTCACTAGGAGGTACCGGGGAGCTGTTTTTT
-	TRBV30	TRBJ1-3	-	CAWSTWGQAGNTIYF	TGTGCCTGGAGTACTTGGGGGCAGGCTGGAAACACCATATATTTT
-	TRBV10-2	TRBJ1-1	TRBD1	CASSEQGVGAEAFF	TGCGCCAGCAGTGAACAGGGGGTAGGTGCTGAAGCTTTCTTT
few	TRBV14	TRBJ1-2	-	CASSQAGHTYGYTF	TGTGCCAGCAGCCAAGCGGGACATACCTATGGCTACACCTTC
-	TRBV5-4	TRBJ2-1	-	CASSPTDRSSYNEQFF	TGTGCCAGCAGCCCAACCGACCGAAGCTCCTACAATGAGCAGTTCTTC
few	TRBV13	TRBJ1-6	-	CASSPGTPGEPLHF	TGTGCCAGCAGCCCCGGGACTCCCGGGGAACCCCTCCACTTT
-	TRBV4-2	TRBJ1-6	TRBD1	CASSLTRDSDNSPLHF	TGTGCCAGCAGCCTGACCCGGGACAGCGATAATTCACCCCTCCACTTT
few	TRBV7-6	TRBJ2-3	-	CASSLAAGPWGTDTQYF	TGTGCCAGCAGCTTAGCGGCAGGCCCCTGGGGCACAGATACGCAGTATTTT
few	TRBV6-6	TRBJ1-1	-	CASSYLSEAFF	TGTGCCAGCAGTTATCTGTCAGAAGCTTTCTTT
-	TRBV18	TRBJ2-3	-	CASSPNLDRTDTQYF	TGTGCCAGCTCACCAAACTTAGACCGAACAGATACGCAGTATTTT
-	TRBV18	TRBJ1-1	-	CASLTGGTEAFF	TGTGCCAGCCTCACGGGGGGCACTGAAGCTTTCTTT
-	TRBV5-1	TRBJ1-2	TRBD1	CASSRDRASVYTF	TGCGCCAGCAGCAGGGACAGGGCATCAGTCTACACCTTC
-	TRBV6-6	TRBJ2-3	-	CASSQHTDTQYF	TGTGCCAGCTCACAGCATACAGATACGCAGTATTTT
few	TRBV29-1	TRBJ1-5	TRBD1	CSVSPGTGNNQPQHF	TGCAGCGTTAGTCCCGGGACAGGTAACAATCAGCCCCAGCATTTT
-	TRBV9	TRBJ2-3	-	CASSLRDTQYF	TGTGCCAGCAGCTTAAGAGATACGCAGTATTTT
few	TRBV14	TRBJ2-3	TRBD1	CASSPRTGMDTQYF	TGTGCCAGCAGCCCCCGGACAGGGATGGATACGCAGTATTTT
few	TRBV2	TRBJ1-5	-	CASSEEGNQPQHF	TGTGCCAGCAGTGAGGAGGGCAATCAGCCCCAGCATTTT
few	TRBV7-2	TRBJ2-1	TRBD2	CASRSSGGLYSTNEQFF	TGTGCCAGCAGGTCTAGCGGGGGTTTATATTCTACCAATGAGCAGTTCTTC
-	TRBV7-9	TRBJ2-3	TRBD1	CASSTMPGQGQDTQYF	TGTGCCAGCAGCACCATGCCGGGACAGGGGCAAGATACGCAGTATTTT
-	TRBV5-1	TRBJ2-2	TRBD1	CASSIGGQGFAGELFF	TGCGCCAGCAGTATCGGGGGACAGGGCTTCGCCGGGGAGCTGTTTTTT
few	TRBV27	TRBJ2-7	-	CASSPQIQVSYEQYF	TGTGCCAGCAGTCCCCAGATACAGGTCTCCTACGAGCAGTACTTC
few	TRBV11-1	TRBJ1-2	-	CASSRQENYGYTF	TGTGCCAGCAGCCGACAGGAAAACTATGGCTACACCTTC
-	TRBV6-5	TRBJ2-7	TRBD2	CASRPGTSRAGEQYF	TGTGCCAGCAGGCCCGGGACTAGCCGGGCCGGGGAGCAGTACTTC
few	TRBV19	TRBJ2-5	TRBD1	CASSGFGQGGGETQYF	TGTGCCAGTAGTGGCTTCGGACAGGGAGGAGGGGAGACCCAGTACTTC
-	TRBV29-1	TRBJ2-3	-	CSVEEDSTDTQYF	TGCAGCGTGGAGGAGGATAGCACAGATACGCAGTATTTT
-	TRBV5-6	TRBJ1-3	-	CASSLNSGNTIYF	TGTGCCAGCAGCTTGAACTCTGGAAACACCATATATTTT